These 25 T cell receptor beta chains originate from one sample sequenced in a study of molecular identifiers for immune sequencing clone quantification. MiXCR, applied by TCRdb to the PCR reads, yields one record per CDR3 protein. The sample consists of 400,000 to 600,000 distinct CDR3 sequences, about 26% of them appearing once. Sequenced: naive CD8+ T cells from blood, with Jurkat cell RNA spiked in. The sample's subset: FACS-sorted CD8+CD4-CCR7+CD45RA+ naive T cells. These TCRs come from a human donor in good health. Some libraries in this study had Jurkat cell RNA spiked in.

This clonotype has at least ten counts. The rearrangement uses TRBV7-2 and TRBJ2-1; a possible D gene is TRBD1 (5 bases). From germline, CDR1 is SGHTA and CDR2 FQGNSA. The germline V and J ends were trimmed by 2 bases and 6 bases, with 8 bases remaining between them. The CDR3 totals 13 residues. CDR3 bases: TGTGCCAGCAGCTTAATAGACAGCAATGAGCAGTTCTTC. It is translated as CASSLIDSNEQFF.

This clonotype was observed once. This chain connects TRBV7-9 to TRBJ2-7, with D unclear. The CDR3 extends over 13 amino acids. Germline CDR1 is SEHNR and CDR2 is FQNEAQ (reference sequence). Deletions cut 4 bases from V and 3 bases from J, with 10 bases between. The CDR3 DNA reads as TGTGCCAGCAGCTCGCGACTCGGCTACGAGCAGTACTTC. It specifies CASSSRLGYEQYF.

This rearrangement joins TRBV28 to TRBJ2-5; tentative D call: TRBD1 (7 bases). This CDR3 contains 13 residues. Germline V CDR1 and CDR2: MDHEN, SYDVKM. The V end lost 2 bases, the J end lost 4 bases, and 8 bases lay between the germline ends. The CDR3 region has the DNA TGTGCCAGCAGTTTACAGGGGGGAGAGACCCAGTACTTC. Protein sequence: CASSLQGGETQYF.

The CDR3 coding sequence is TGTGCCAGCAGCGGGGGATGGGGGGTCTACAATGAGCAGTTCTTC. Protein: CASSGGWGVYNEQFF. V usage is TRBV6-5 and J usage is TRBJ2-1, with D possibly matching TRBD2 (6 bases). Germline assignment: CDR1 MNHEY and CDR2 SVGAGI. The CDR3 is made up of 15 amino acids. V lost 6 bases, J lost 3 bases, and 15 bases lay in between.

This clonotype has at least ten counts. This chain links TRBV6-4 with TRBJ1-1; D unresolved. In germline, CDR1 is MRHNA, CDR2 SNTAGT. There are 17 residues in the CDR3. The V end lost 2 bases, the J end lost 0 bases, and 16 bases lay between the germline ends. This CDR3 reads CASSDTPPGKMNTEAFF. In DNA, the CDR3 is TGTGCCAGCAGTGACACCCCACCGGGAAAAATGAACACTGAAGCTTTCTTT.

Comment on this clonotype: This clone may be a read error of a much larger clone one base away. V gene TRBV2 combines with J gene TRBJ2-7, with D perhaps given as TRBD1 or TRBD2 (5 bases each). Germline V gene lookup returns CDR1 SNHLY and CDR2 FYNNEI. The CDR3 runs 12 residues. This chain's CDR3 is CATTGPGYEQCF. CDR3 in DNA: TGTGCCACCACGGGACCGGGGTACGAGCAGTGCTTC. The complete variable domain, with remaining parts taken from reference TRBV2 and TRBJ2-7, reads EPEVTQTPSHQVTQMGQEVILRCVPISNHLYFYWYRQILGQKVEFLVSFYNNEISEKSEIFDDQFSVERPDGSNFTLKIRSTKLEDSAMYFCATTGPGYEQCFGPGTRLTVT.

This clonotype was recorded at least ten times. The rearrangement joins TRBV6-5 to TRBJ2-1; D is perhaps TRBD2 (5 bases). The CDR3 is 15 residues long. Germline V lookup: CDR1 MNHEY, CDR2 SVGAGI. V shed 7 bases and J shed 4 bases, with 17 bases lying between them. Here the CDR3 DNA reads TGTGCCAGCAAGAGGGCCGGTGCGGAGTACAATGAGCAGTTCTTC. This translates into CASKRAGAEYNEQFF.

This clonotype was counted only a few times. The chain recombines TRBV5-1 with TRBJ2-7, with D possibly being TRBD1 (6 bases). Germline V gene data show CDR1 as SGHRS and CDR2 as YFSETQ. CDR3 length equals 14 residues. V shed 4 bases and J shed 2 bases, with 13 bases lying between them. The DNA for the CDR3 is TGCGCCAGCAGCCACCGGGACACAACCTACGAGCAGTACTTC. Translation: CASSHRDTTYEQYF.

The J gene is TRBJ2-7, the V gene TRBV5-6; a possible D gene is TRBD1 (7 bases). Germline V gives CDR1 SGHDT, CDR2 YYEEEE. The length of the CDR3 is 17 residues. V was cut by 4 bases and J by 3 bases, with 23 bases left in between. CDR3 loop: CASSPPEGQRLYYEQYF. For the CDR3, the DNA is TGTGCCAGCAGCCCGCCGGAGGGACAGCGACTGTACTACGAGCAGTACTTC.

A few counts support this clonotype. The rearrangement uses TRBV2 and TRBJ2-2, with TRBD2 matching over 7 bases. CDR1 and CDR2 from the germline V gene are SNHLY and FYNNEI. V trimming: 0 bases; J trimming: 4 bases; junction bases outside the gene matches: 8. The CDR3 spans 17 residues. This CDR3 is CASSEAMGGFRTGELFF. DNA for the CDR3: TGTGCCAGCAGTGAAGCCATGGGGGGGTTCCGCACCGGGGAGCTGTTTTTT.

This sequence joins TRBV20-1 and TRBJ2-5, with a possible D match to TRBD2 (5 bases). The V gene's germline CDR1 is DFQATT and CDR2 SNEGSKA (reference sequence). V gave up 0 bases and J gave up 4 bases, with 21 bases separating them. This CDR3 has 17 residues. The CDR3 region is CSARDPYSLASSETQYF. The CDR3 DNA follows: TGCAGTGCTAGAGATCCGTATAGTCTAGCCTCTTCAGAGACCCAGTACTTC.

The CDR3 nucleotides are TGTGCCAGCAGTTGGCCTAGAGGGACTAGCGGGAGTGGGGATGAGCAGTTCTTC. Protein sequence: CASSWPRGTSGSGDEQFF. The chain links TRBV28 to TRBJ2-1, with TRBD2 identical over 14 bases. Trimming took 4 bases from V and 8 from J; bases not matched to a gene: 13. Per the germline V gene, CDR1 is MDHEN and CDR2 is SYDVKM. The CDR3 contains 18 residues. The variable domain in full, completed from reference TRBV28 and TRBJ2-1, reads DVKVTQSSRYLVKRTGEKVFLECVQDMDHENMFWYRQDPGLGLRLIYFSYDVKMKEKGDIPEGYSVSREKKERFSLILESASTNQTSMYLCASSWPRGTSGSGDEQFFGPGTRLTVL.

The sample holds many counts of this clonotype. The chain employs TRBV28 and TRBJ2-3; D might be TRBD2 (5 bases). The V end was cut by 3 bases, the J end by 0 bases, with 7 bases between. CDR3 length: 14 residues. The germline gives CDR1 MDHEN, CDR2 SYDVKM. The CDR3 is CASSFSASTDTQYF. As DNA, the CDR3 is TGTGCCAGCAGTTTTAGCGCTAGCACAGATACGCAGTATTTT.

This clonotype was seen more than once but under ten times. V usage is TRBV7-8 and J usage is TRBJ2-5, with D uncertain. Germline V gene sequence: CDR1 SGHVS, CDR2 FQNEAQ. Trimming shortened V by 3 bases and J by 5 bases, and 7 bases separated the two germline ends. The CDR3 spans 12 residues. CDR3 nucleotide sequence: TGTGCCAGCAGCTTCCCCGGGGAGACCCAGTACTTC. Translating gives CASSFPGETQYF.

This clonotype was seen a few times. CDR3: CASSFGSSATYEQYF. As DNA, the CDR3 is TGCGCCAGCAGCTTTGGCAGCTCCGCCACCTACGAGCAGTACTTC. The rearrangement uses TRBV5-1 and TRBJ2-7; D is undetermined. Germline V gene lookup returns CDR1 SGHRS and CDR2 YFSETQ. V shed 2 bases and J shed 2 bases, with 14 bases lying between them. The CDR3 spans 15 residues.

The CDR3 is CASSQGRDSLYEQYF. CDR3 in DNA: TGCGCCAGCAGCCAAGGCCGGGACAGCCTTTACGAGCAGTACTTC. This sequence joins TRBV4-1 and TRBJ2-7; 7 bases are shared with TRBD1. CDR3 length equals 15 residues. Germline V gene data show CDR1 as MGHRA and CDR2 as YSYEKL. J gave up 4 bases and V 1 base, and 7 bases lay outside the gene matches.

In regard to this clonotype: Being one base from a much bigger clone, this may be a read error. The V and J genes are TRBV6-6 and TRBJ2-5, with 7 bases lining up with TRBD1. CDR3 length: 14 amino acids. In germline, CDR1 is MNHNY, CDR2 SVGAGI (reference sequence). CDR3 protein: CACSPTGQQETQYF. The CDR3 nucleotides are TGTGCCTGCAGTCCCACGGGACAGCAAGAGACCCAGTACTTC.

There are a few counts of this clonotype. This chain uses TRBV7-9 with TRBJ2-7; D is undetermined. V shed 4 bases and J shed 4 bases, with 8 bases lying between them. The CDR3 length is 12 residues. The V gene's germline CDR1 is SEHNR and CDR2 FQNEAQ (reference sequence). The CDR3 nucleotides are TGTGCCAGCAGCTCAAAGATGTACGAGCAGTACTTC. Its protein product is CASSSKMYEQYF.

This clonotype occurred many times. The chain joins TRBV7-8 to TRBJ1-1, with D maybe TRBD1 (5 bases). Germline assignment: CDR1 SGHVS and CDR2 FQNEAQ. The CDR3 sequence is 15 residues long. The V and J ends lost 2 bases and 6 bases respectively, with 16 bases between them. The CDR3 region is CASSLSSGWGSEAFF. The CDR3 nucleotides read TGTGCCAGCAGCTTAAGTAGTGGTTGGGGGTCTGAAGCTTTCTTT.

This clonotype has only one observation. Given a much more abundant clone one base away, this may be a read error. The chain employs TRBV6-2 or TRBV6-3 and TRBJ2-3; 8 bases are shared with TRBD2. This CDR3 spans 17 amino acids. Germline V gene lookup returns CDR1 MNHEY and CDR2 SVGEGT. The V and J ends lost 2 bases and 5 bases, in that order; junction bases with no gene match: 12. CDR3 sequence (DNA): TGTGCCAGCAGTTACCTTATTCCGGGACTAGGAGGAGATACGCAGTATTTT. As protein: CASSYLIPGLGGDTQYF.

The genes are TRBV6-2 or TRBV6-3 and TRBJ2-1, with D possibly matching TRBD2 (5 bases). With 4 bases removed from V and 15 bases from J, the gap between germline ends came to 19 bases. Germline V CDR1 and CDR2: MNHEY, SVGEGT. The CDR3 totals 13 residues. The CDR3 DNA is TGTGCCAGCAGTTTGTCGGATAGCGACAAACGGTTCTTC. It codes for CASSLSDSDKRFF.

This clonotype came up a few times. The rearrangement uses TRBV19 and TRBJ2-1, with 10 nucleotides matching TRBD2. J lost 4 bases, V lost 1 base, and 1 base had no gene match. Per the germline V gene, CDR1 is LNHDA and CDR2 is SQIVND (reference sequence). This CDR3 spans 15 amino acids. The CDR3 nucleotides are TGTGCCAGTAGTATAGGAGCGGGGGGGTACAATGAGCAGTTCTTC. It codes for CASSIGAGGYNEQFF.

This chain links TRBV6-5 with TRBJ1-1; TRBD1 is a possible D gene (5 bases). The CDR3 extends over 16 amino acids. V was pared by 4 bases and J by 0 bases, with 15 bases between. Germline assignment: CDR1 MNHEY and CDR2 SVGAGI. Here the CDR3 reads CASSSLDAGLNTEAFF. CDR3 sequence (DNA): TGTGCCAGCAGTTCCCTGGACGCAGGGCTGAACACTGAAGCTTTCTTT.

As to this clonotype: A much larger clone differs by one base, so this may be a read error. The V call is TRBV2, the J call TRBJ1-1; D call uncertain. The CDR3 spans 14 residues. Germline CDR1 and CDR2: SNHLY and FYNNEI. CDR3 region: CALQWAQMNTVAFF. Written as DNA, the CDR3 is TGTGCCCTCCAATGGGCACAGATGAACACTGTAGCTTTCTTT.

Ten or more counts support this clonotype. The J gene is TRBJ2-5, the V gene TRBV5-1; D uncertain. Germline V gene sequence: CDR1 SGHRS, CDR2 YFSETQ. Trimming shortened V by 0 bases and J by 3 bases, and 6 bases separated the two germline ends. This CDR3 contains 13 residues. CDR3 loop: CASSLESEETQYF. DNA of the CDR3: TGCGCCAGCAGCTTGGAGTCTGAAGAGACCCAGTACTTC.